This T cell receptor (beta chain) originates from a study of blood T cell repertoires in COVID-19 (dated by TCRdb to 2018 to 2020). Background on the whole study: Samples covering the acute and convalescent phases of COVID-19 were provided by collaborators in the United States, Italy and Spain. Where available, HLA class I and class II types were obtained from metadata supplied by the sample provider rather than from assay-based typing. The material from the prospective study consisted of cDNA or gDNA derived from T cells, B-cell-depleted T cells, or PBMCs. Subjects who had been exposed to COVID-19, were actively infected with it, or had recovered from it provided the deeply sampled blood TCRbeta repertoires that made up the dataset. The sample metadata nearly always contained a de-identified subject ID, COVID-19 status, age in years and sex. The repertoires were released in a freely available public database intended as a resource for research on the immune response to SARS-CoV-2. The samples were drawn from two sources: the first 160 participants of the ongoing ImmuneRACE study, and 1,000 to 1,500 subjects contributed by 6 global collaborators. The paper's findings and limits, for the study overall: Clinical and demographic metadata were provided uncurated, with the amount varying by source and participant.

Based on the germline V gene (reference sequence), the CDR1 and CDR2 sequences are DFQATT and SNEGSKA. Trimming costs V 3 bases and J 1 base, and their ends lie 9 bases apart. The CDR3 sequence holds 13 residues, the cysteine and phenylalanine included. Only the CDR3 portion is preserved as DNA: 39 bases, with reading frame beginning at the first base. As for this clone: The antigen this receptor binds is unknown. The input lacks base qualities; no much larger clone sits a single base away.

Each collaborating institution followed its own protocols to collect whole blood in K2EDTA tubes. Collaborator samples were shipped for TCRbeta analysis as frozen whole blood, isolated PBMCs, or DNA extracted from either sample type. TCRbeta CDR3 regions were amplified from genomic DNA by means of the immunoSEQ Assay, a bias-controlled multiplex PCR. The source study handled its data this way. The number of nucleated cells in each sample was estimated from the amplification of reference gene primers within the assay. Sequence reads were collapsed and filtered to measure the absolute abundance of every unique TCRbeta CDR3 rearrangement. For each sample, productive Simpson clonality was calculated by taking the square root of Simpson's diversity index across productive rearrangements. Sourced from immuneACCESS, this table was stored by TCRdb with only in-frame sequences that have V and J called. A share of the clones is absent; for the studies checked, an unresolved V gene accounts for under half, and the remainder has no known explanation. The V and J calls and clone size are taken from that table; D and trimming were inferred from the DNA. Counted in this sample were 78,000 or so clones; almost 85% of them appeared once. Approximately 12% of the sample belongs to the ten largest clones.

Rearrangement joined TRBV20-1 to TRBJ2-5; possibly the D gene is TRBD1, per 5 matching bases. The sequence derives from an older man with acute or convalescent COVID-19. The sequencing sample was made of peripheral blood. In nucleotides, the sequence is TGCAGTGCTAGTGGCAGGGCCCAAGAGACCCAGTACTTC. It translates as CSASGRAQETQYF.